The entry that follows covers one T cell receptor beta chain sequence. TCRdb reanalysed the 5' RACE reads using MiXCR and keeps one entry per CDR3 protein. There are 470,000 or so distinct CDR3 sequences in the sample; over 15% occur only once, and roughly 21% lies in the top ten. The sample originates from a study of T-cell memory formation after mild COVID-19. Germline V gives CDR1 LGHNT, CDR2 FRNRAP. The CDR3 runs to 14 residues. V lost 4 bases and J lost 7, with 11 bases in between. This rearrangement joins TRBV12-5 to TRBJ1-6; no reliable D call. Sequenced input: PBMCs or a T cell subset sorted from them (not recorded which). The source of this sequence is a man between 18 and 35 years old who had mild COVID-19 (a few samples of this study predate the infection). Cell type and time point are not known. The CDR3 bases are TGTGCTAGTGGTTCCACCCGAAGCAATTCACCCCTCCACTTT. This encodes CASGSTRSNSPLHF.